Listed below are T cell receptor beta chains from one sample, sequenced in a study of identifying expanded T cells in peripheral blood. TCRdb keeps only in-frame clones here, not all; method: immunoSEQ multiplex PCR. The top ten clones hold about 6% of a sample with around 95,000 clones, 88% of them seen once. The sequencing input was blood. These receptors were taken from a person between 18 and 69 years old in good health. Both conserved end residues are part of each CDR3. Each record gives: J gene, D gene, V gene, clone size, CDR3 length, CDR3 protein, CDR3 DNA. The D gene is left open where the match is weak. Expanded clones get a size class; other rows say once, few or many, or leave the size out.

J gene: TRBJ1-5; D gene: NA; V gene: TRBV9; clone size: few; CDR3 length: 14; CDR3 protein: CASSVAGSNQPQHF; CDR3 DNA: TGTGCCAGCAGCGTAGCGGGCAGCAATCAGCCCCAGCATTTT
J gene: TRBJ2-1; D gene: TRBD2; V gene: TRBV6-1; clone size: NA; CDR3 length: 15; CDR3 protein: CASSARGLAENEQFF; CDR3 DNA: TGTGCCAGCAGTGCGCGGGGACTAGCGGAGAATGAGCAGTTCTTC
J gene: TRBJ1-1; D gene: NA; V gene: TRBV19; clone size: NA; CDR3 length: 13; CDR3 protein: CASSLRGNTEAFF; CDR3 DNA: TGTGCCAGTAGCCTGAGGGGGAACACTGAAGCTTTCTTT
J gene: TRBJ2-3; D gene: TRBD1; V gene: TRBV4-1; clone size: NA; CDR3 length: 15; CDR3 protein: CASSLGQGNTDTQYF; CDR3 DNA: TGCGCCAGCAGCCTGGGACAGGGGAATACAGATACGCAGTATTTT
J gene: TRBJ1-1; D gene: NA; V gene: TRBV5-1; clone size: NA; CDR3 length: 14; CDR3 protein: CASSWTGTNTEAFF; CDR3 DNA: TGCGCCAGCAGCTGGACCGGGACGAACACTGAAGCTTTCTTT
J gene: TRBJ2-2; D gene: NA; V gene: TRBV9; clone size: NA; CDR3 length: 13; CDR3 protein: CASSVGGPGELFF; CDR3 DNA: TGTGCCAGCAGCGTAGGAGGGCCCGGGGAGCTGTTTTTT
J gene: TRBJ2-2; D gene: NA; V gene: TRBV2; clone size: NA; CDR3 length: 15; CDR3 protein: CASSYGLANTGELFF; CDR3 DNA: TGTGCCAGCAGCTACGGACTCGCGAACACCGGGGAGCTGTTTTTT
J gene: TRBJ2-1; D gene: NA; V gene: TRBV5-1; clone size: NA; CDR3 length: 17; CDR3 protein: CASSYRPPGASYNEQFF; CDR3 DNA: TGCGCCAGCAGCTACCGCCCGCCGGGGGCTTCTTACAATGAGCAGTTCTTC
J gene: TRBJ2-5; D gene: NA; V gene: TRBV6-6; clone size: NA; CDR3 length: 15; CDR3 protein: CASSYSRRGGETQYF; CDR3 DNA: TGTGCCAGCAGTTACTCGCGGCGGGGTGGAGAGACCCAGTACTTC
J gene: TRBJ2-3; D gene: TRBD2; V gene: TRBV6-1; clone size: NA; CDR3 length: 15; CDR3 protein: CASSEHGLARDTQYF; CDR3 DNA: TGTGCCAGCAGTGAACATGGACTAGCCCGAGATACGCAGTATTTT
J gene: TRBJ2-1; D gene: TRBD2; V gene: TRBV5-1; clone size: NA; CDR3 length: 16; CDR3 protein: CASTLGGGSPVDEQFF; CDR3 DNA: TGCGCCAGCACCCTTGGCGGCGGGAGCCCGGTGGATGAGCAGTTCTTC
J gene: TRBJ2-2; D gene: NA; V gene: TRBV7-9; clone size: NA; CDR3 length: 16; CDR3 protein: CASSLGSGQVDGELFF; CDR3 DNA: TGTGCCAGCAGCTTAGGATCTGGGCAGGTGGACGGGGAGCTGTTTTTT
J gene: TRBJ1-2; D gene: NA; V gene: TRBV19; clone size: NA; CDR3 length: 14; CDR3 protein: CASKEFNREDGYTF; CDR3 DNA: TGTGCCAGTAAGGAGTTCAACCGAGAGGATGGCTACACCTTC
J gene: TRBJ2-1; D gene: TRBD2; V gene: TRBV5-6; clone size: NA; CDR3 length: 15; CDR3 protein: CASSWGTSRYNEQFF; CDR3 DNA: TGTGCCAGCAGCTGGGGGACTAGCCGCTACAATGAGCAGTTCTTC
J gene: TRBJ2-7; D gene: TRBD2; V gene: TRBV7-2; clone size: NA; CDR3 length: 16; CDR3 protein: CASSLRSARDYYEQYF; CDR3 DNA: TGTGCCAGCAGCTTAAGGTCGGCGCGGGACTACTACGAGCAGTACTTC
J gene: TRBJ2-5; D gene: NA; V gene: TRBV7-2; clone size: NA; CDR3 length: 16; CDR3 protein: CASSLAGGQGGGTQYF; CDR3 DNA: TGTGCCAGCAGCTTAGCGGGTGGTCAAGGCGGCGGGACCCAGTACTTC